This T cell receptor beta chain was profiled in a study of T cells after yellow fever vaccination (dated by TCRdb to between 2018 and 2021). Regarding the study in general: Libraries from fractions with low cell numbers were prepared with the SMART-Seq v4 Ultra Low Input RNA kit. To follow T-cell clones before and after both primary and booster YFV17D yellow fever vaccination, bulk TCR alpha and beta repertoires underwent longitudinal sequencing. Two healthy male donors, one aged 18 to 29 and one aged 30 to 39 years, were included in the cohort. Blood was drawn at multiple timepoints before and after primary and secondary immunization, with bulk PBMC replicates and cell subsets isolated. The investigation overall reported the following: After the booster, most of the clones that had expanded following primary vaccination were detected again (almost 98% of CD4 and 85% to 90% of CD8), which suggests that memory was broadly maintained. FACS-sorted repertoires could contain abundant contaminating clonotypes from the bulk population, so computational filtering was required. The secondary T-cell response was weaker than the primary response but faster, peaking on day 5 instead of day 15. Only two donors were included in the study, so the extent to which the findings can be generalized is limited. A small share of clonotypes occurred in both CD4 and CD8 compartments, likely arising from convergent recombination.

Per the publication, the treatment or condition label means: live attenuated yellow fever vaccine strain. At every blood-draw timepoint, two biological replicates of bulk PBMCs were collected. PBMCs were isolated from peripheral blood using a standard Ficoll-Paque protocol. TriZol was used to extract RNA from bulk PBMCs, from CD4 and CD8 fractions, and from dextramer-positive and dextramer-negative fractions. This clonotype has a count of ten or more. Its antigen is still unknown. No clone much larger than this one lies a single base away; base qualities are absent. The instrument was an Illumina NovaSeq 6000. Synthesis of TCR cDNA relied on 5'RACE template switching, a step that introduced a universal primer site along with unique molecular identifiers. cDNA synthesis was primed from both the TCR alpha and TCR beta constant segments. Two PCR steps were used to amplify libraries, with sample barcodes and sequencing adapters being added in the second step. Sequencing of libraries was performed on Illumina HiSeq 2500 (2x100 bp) or NovaSeq (2x150 bp). Processing in the source paper ran as follows. Demultiplexing of reads and collapsing into UMI consensus sequences were performed with MIGEC, and V(D)J alignment was carried out with MiXCR. Clonotypes responding to the vaccine were identified with edgeR on replicate PBMC samples, with the criteria of FDR below 0.01 and a log2 fold change above 5 up to day 15. CD4 or CD8 identity was assigned to each bulk clonotype according to whether the clonotype was present at higher abundance in the sequenced CD4 repertoire or the sequenced CD8 repertoire. The public sequencing data were trimmed at Q25 with fastp and processed into clonotypes with MiXCR by TCRdb, which kept only in-frame beta chains. CDR3 protein duplicates are merged, each entry listing the most common genes and DNA. TCRdb's processing, not the study's, gives the V and J calls here. This sample comprises around 310,000 distinct CDR3 sequences, 3.6% of them detected only once. About 20% of the sample belongs to the ten largest clones.

The sequenced sample was PBMCs, obtained on the day of the yellow fever booster vaccination. The clonotype originates from a man aged 18-30 years who received the YFV17D yellow fever vaccine.

The bases read TGTGCCAGCAGTTACCCTGCCGCCGATACGCAGTATTTT. This is translated as CASSYPAADTQYF. This chain is built from TRBV6-5 and TRBJ2-3; the D gene cannot be named for sure. The CDR3 spans 13 residues, from the cysteine through the phenylalanine. Only CDR3 DNA remains: 39 bases, in frame from the first base. V is clipped by 2 bases and J by 6 bases, and the sequence between their germline boundaries is 9 bases long. According to the germline V gene, CDR1 reads MNHEY and CDR2 reads SVGAGI.